This T cell receptor (beta chain) derives from a study of cytomegalovirus exposure and HLA in healthy donors. V gave up 5 bases and J gave up 7 bases; unmatched junction bases: 9. The CDR3 extends over 15 amino acids. Germline loops: CDR1 MGHDK, CDR2 SYGVNS. Regarding the study as a whole: Researchers catalogued 160 or so TCR beta chains as cytomegalovirus-associated.

The study ran its PCR with 60 Vbeta and 13 Jbeta primers. Measured with immunoSEQ multiplex PCR; TCRdb has only the in-frame clones, and not every one. Here the sample spans about 94,000 clones, more than 70% being singletons. This clone appeared a few times. What it binds is unknown. The gene calls are TRBV25-1 and TRBJ1-4, with TRBD1 matching over 8 bases. The sample taken for sequencing was PBMCs. This TCR derives from a woman aged 40 to 50 in good health and CMV-seronegative. The CDR3 here is CASSSWTGPAEKLFF. The CDR3 nucleotides are TGTGCCAGCAGTTCATGGACAGGGCCGGCTGAAAAACTGTTTTTT. The whole variable domain, filled in from reference TRBV25-1 and TRBJ1-4, reads EADIYQTPRYLVIGTGKKITLECSQTMGHDKMYWYQQDPGMELHLIHYSYGVNSTEKGDLSSESTVSRIRTEHFPLTLESARPSHTSQYLCASSSWTGPAEKLFFGSGTQLSVL.